This entry lists 18 T cell receptor beta chains sequenced from one sample in a study of CD8 T cells in Susac syndrome. The RNA input was roughly 0.45 to 1 ug, and it was reverse transcribed with random hexamers. TCRdb recomputed calls from the immunoSEQ multiplex PCR reads with MiXCR, one row per CDR3 protein. The sample has 250,000 to 300,000 distinct CDR3 sequences, approximately 84% seen once. What was sequenced was CD8+ T cells from PBMCs. The origin of the receptors is a human donor with multiple sclerosis.

The chain joins TRBV12-3 or TRBV12-4 to TRBJ1-2; the D gene is possibly TRBD1 (5 bases). The CDR3 consists of 15 residues. V lost 3 bases and J 8 bases, leaving 19 bases between the germline ends. CDR3 loop: CASSFVDKGPRGYTF. The CDR3 bases are TGTGCCAGCAGTTTCGTCGACAAGGGACCCCGGGGCTACACCTTC.

V is TRBV7-9 and J is TRBJ1-2, with 10 bases lining up with TRBD1. Germline V gene data show CDR1 as SEHNR and CDR2 as FQNEAQ (reference sequence). The CDR3 is 15 residues long. The trim removed 5 bases at V and 6 bases at J, leaving 9 bases unmatched. The CDR3 spells CASSPNDRGRDGYTF. The DNA for the CDR3 is TGTGCCAGCAGCCCAAACGACAGGGGGCGAGATGGCTACACCTTC.

The chain carries TRBV27 and TRBJ2-7; D remains ambiguous. V lost 0 bases to trimming and J lost 6 bases, with 18 bases between them. CDR3 length: 16 residues. Germline loops: CDR1 MNHEY, CDR2 SMNVEV (reference sequence). The CDR3 spells CASSLSYGLDPREQYF. The CDR3 nucleotides are TGTGCCAGCAGTTTATCTTACGGATTAGACCCACGCGAGCAGTACTTC.

The rearrangement links TRBV5-1 to TRBJ2-1; D ambiguous. From germline, CDR1 is SGHRS and CDR2 YFSETQ. Trimming removed 0 bases at V and 10 bases at J, with 11 bases between. This CDR3 spans 13 amino acids. The CDR3 nucleotides are TGCGCCAGCAGCTTGGCGAGTAGCAGGGAGCAGTTCTTC. As protein: CASSLASSREQFF.

This chain connects TRBV7-9 to TRBJ1-5; the D is unclear. The CDR3 is made up of 15 amino acids. Germline CDR1 and CDR2: SEHNR and FQNEAQ (reference sequence). The V and J ends lost 0 bases and 0 bases respectively, with 6 bases between them. Here the CDR3 reads CASSLADGSNQPQHF. The CDR3 DNA is TGTGCCAGCAGCTTAGCGGACGGTAGCAATCAGCCCCAGCATTTT.

V gene TRBV19 combines with J gene TRBJ2-3; 11 bases match TRBD2. The CDR3 is 15 residues long. The junction had 6 bases not matched to a gene; V was cut back by 5 bases and J by 5 bases. Germline V gene lookup returns CDR1 LNHDA and CDR2 SQIVND (reference sequence). The CDR3 protein is CASSWLAGGIDTQYF. Here the CDR3 DNA reads TGTGCCAGTAGTTGGCTAGCGGGAGGTATAGATACGCAGTATTTT.

The chain recombines TRBV19 with TRBJ1-1; D unresolved. Per germline, CDR1 LNHDA and CDR2 SQIVND (reference sequence). Between the trimmed V and J ends, which lost 7 bases and 3 bases, there was a span of 18 bases. This CDR3 is 15 amino acids long. The CDR3 nucleotides read TGTGCCAGTAACGATAGAAAGGGCCCCGACACTGAAGCTTTCTTT. Residues: CASNDRKGPDTEAFF.

The chain carries TRBV11-2 and TRBJ2-5; a possible D gene is TRBD1 (6 bases). The CDR3 extends over 16 amino acids. V lost 1 base, J lost 1 base, and 13 bases lay in between. Per the germline V gene, CDR1 is SGHAT and CDR2 is FQNNGV. CDR3 sequence (DNA): TGTGCCAGCAGCTTAGGAGGGACAACGCTCCAAGAGACCCAGTACTTC. It encodes CASSLGGTTLQETQYF.

The table lists this clonotype with a count of one. The chain carries TRBV30 and TRBJ1-2; D unclear. The length of the CDR3 is 11 residues. V was trimmed by 3 bases and J by 4 bases, leaving 6 bases between them. The V gene's germline CDR1 is GTSNPN and CDR2 SVGIG (reference sequence). As DNA, the CDR3 is TGTGCCTGGAGGCTTGGCTATGGCTACACCTTC. Its protein is CAWRLGYGYTF.

This sequence joins TRBV12-3 or TRBV12-4 and TRBJ2-1; the match to TRBD2 covers 10 bases. The CDR3 consists of 14 residues. Trimming removed 6 bases from V and 7 bases from J; junction bases left unmatched: 6. This CDR3 is CASRNSGRRNEQFF. CDR3 in DNA: TGTGCCAGCAGGAATAGCGGGAGGAGGAATGAGCAGTTCTTC.

CDR3 loop: CASEEWGAGKREQYF. DNA of the CDR3: TGTGCCAGCGAAGAGTGGGGAGCGGGAAAACGCGAGCAGTACTTC. V is TRBV6-2 or TRBV6-3 and J is TRBJ2-7; 7 nucleotides line up with TRBD2. V lost 8 bases and J lost 6; bases outside the gene matches: 16. The length of the CDR3 is 15 residues. Germline values: CDR1 MNHEY, CDR2 SVGEGT.

The rearrangement joins TRBV16 to TRBJ2-1; possibly TRBD1 or TRBD2 for D (5 bases each). Per the germline V gene, CDR1 is KGHSY and CDR2 is FQNENV. The CDR3 is 13 amino acids. V lost 0 bases and J 6 bases, leaving 6 bases between the germline ends. This chain's CDR3 is CASSQSGTNEQFF. In DNA form, the CDR3 reads TGTGCCAGCAGCCAATCAGGGACCAATGAGCAGTTCTTC. The variable domain in full, with the rest retrieved from reference TRBV16 and TRBJ2-1, is GEEVAQTPKHLVRGEGQKAKLYCAPIKGHSYVFWYQQVLKNEFKFLISFQNENVFDETGMPKERFSAKCLPNSPCSLEIQATKLEDSAVYFCASSQSGTNEQFFGPGTRLTVL.

This chain uses TRBV28 with TRBJ2-5, with 7 bases fitting TRBD1. The CDR3 extends over 13 amino acids. Germline values: CDR1 MDHEN, CDR2 SYDVKM. V trimming: 4 bases; J trimming: 3 bases; junction bases outside the gene matches: 2. The chain's CDR3 is CASSSTGKETQYF. The CDR3, as DNA: TGTGCCAGCAGTTCGACAGGGAAAGAGACCCAGTACTTC.

The V and J genes are TRBV3-1 and TRBJ2-7; D possibly corresponds to TRBD2 (5 bases). The CDR3 runs to 16 residues. The germline CDR1 and CDR2 sequences are LGHDT and YNNKEL (reference sequence). The V and J ends lost 0 bases and 0 bases respectively, with 12 bases between them. The CDR3 protein is CASSQDQERSSYEQYF. Here the CDR3 DNA reads TGTGCCAGCAGCCAAGACCAAGAGCGGAGCTCCTACGAGCAGTACTTC.

For this clonotype: Relative to the germline gene, one junction end is altered; a read error may explain this. The V call is TRBV5-1, the J call TRBJ1-1; 7 bases align to TRBD1. This CDR3 is 15 amino acids long. Germline CDR1 is SGHRS and CDR2 is YFSETQ. CDR3 nucleotide sequence: TGCGCCAGCAGCTTGGTGGTGGGGACAGCTGGCGGTATGATCTTT. As protein: CASSLVVGTAGGMIF. Combining the CDR3 with reference TRBV5-1 and TRBJ1-1 gives the whole variable domain KAGVTQTPRYLIKTRGQQVTLSCSPISGHRSVSWYQQTPGQGLQFLFEYFSETQRNKGNFPGRFSGRQFSNSRSEMNVSTLELGDSALYLCASSLVVGTAGGMIFGQGTRLTVV.

The rearrangement uses TRBV28 and TRBJ1-1, with D possibly being TRBD1 (6 bases). V lost 5 bases and J lost 11, with 15 bases in between. The CDR3 covers 12 residues. The germline V gene has CDR1 MDHEN and CDR2 SYDVKM. The CDR3 coding sequence is TGTGCCAGCAGTCCAGGGGAAATAGGGGCTTTCTTT. Translation: CASSPGEIGAFF.

This chain links TRBV29-1 with TRBJ2-1; weak D call: TRBD1 (5 bases). Trimming removed 4 bases from V and 6 bases from J, with 16 bases in between. This CDR3 region has 14 residues. Germline lookup yields CDR1 SQVTM and CDR2 ANQGSEA. CDR3 in amino acids: CSVGRQKGVNEQFF. CDR3 coding DNA: TGCAGCGTTGGACGCCAAAAAGGGGTCAATGAGCAGTTCTTC.

CDR3 DNA: TGTGCCAGCAGCCAAGTCGGGAGCACCTACGAGCAGTACTTC. It encodes CASSQVGSTYEQYF. This chain joins TRBV3-1 and TRBJ2-7; D might be TRBD2 (6 bases). Germline CDR1 is LGHDT and CDR2 is YNNKEL (reference sequence). V was trimmed by 1 base and J by 2 bases, leaving 9 bases between them. CDR3 length equals 14 residues.